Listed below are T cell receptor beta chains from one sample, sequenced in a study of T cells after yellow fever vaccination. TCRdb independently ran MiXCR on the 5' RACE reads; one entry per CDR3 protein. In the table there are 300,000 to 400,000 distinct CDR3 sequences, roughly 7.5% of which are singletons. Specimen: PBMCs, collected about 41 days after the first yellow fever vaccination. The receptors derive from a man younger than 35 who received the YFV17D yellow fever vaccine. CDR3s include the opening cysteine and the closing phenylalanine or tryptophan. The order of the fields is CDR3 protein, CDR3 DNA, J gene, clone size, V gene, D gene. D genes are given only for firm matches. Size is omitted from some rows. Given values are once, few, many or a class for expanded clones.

cdr3_aa: CASSRSGQPYYNEQFF
cdr3_nt: TGCGCCAGCAGCCGATCGGGACAGCCTTACTACAATGAGCAGTTCTTC
j_call: TRBJ2-1
clone_size: few
v_call: TRBV4-1
d_call: TRBD1

cdr3_aa: CASSLGAGYTDTQYF
cdr3_nt: TGCGCCAGCAGCCTGGGCGCAGGGTACACAGATACGCAGTATTTT
j_call: TRBJ2-3
clone_size: few
v_call: TRBV4-3
d_call: .

cdr3_aa: CASINGDSRRDTQYF
cdr3_nt: TGTGCCAGCATCAACGGGGACTCAAGGCGAGATACGCAGTATTTT
j_call: TRBJ2-3
clone_size: many
v_call: TRBV12-3/TRBV12-4
d_call: .

cdr3_aa: CASSARDSYNSPLHF
cdr3_nt: TGTGCCAGCAGCGCCCGGGACAGTTATAATTCACCCCTCCACTTT
j_call: TRBJ1-6
clone_size: .
v_call: TRBV9
d_call: TRBD1

cdr3_aa: CASSLDGTAYNEQFF
cdr3_nt: TGTGCCAGCAGCTTAGATGGGACGGCCTACAATGAGCAGTTCTTC
j_call: TRBJ2-1
clone_size: .
v_call: TRBV7-3
d_call: .

cdr3_aa: CASSNTGQTQYF
cdr3_nt: TGTGCCAGCAGCAATACTGGACAGACCCAGTACTTC
j_call: TRBJ2-5
clone_size: few
v_call: TRBV7-9
d_call: .

cdr3_aa: CASSGTGLVANTEAFF
cdr3_nt: TGTGCCAGCAGCGGGACAGGGCTTGTTGCGAACACTGAAGCTTTCTTT
j_call: TRBJ1-1
clone_size: few
v_call: TRBV9
d_call: TRBD1

cdr3_aa: CASSYSSGNTIYF
cdr3_nt: TGTGCCAGCAGTTACAGCTCTGGAAACACCATATATTTT
j_call: TRBJ1-3
clone_size: .
v_call: TRBV6-5
d_call: .

cdr3_aa: CASSFPGEGYTF
cdr3_nt: TGTGCCAGCAGCTTCCCGGGAGAAGGCTACACCTTC
j_call: TRBJ1-2
clone_size: .
v_call: TRBV7-2
d_call: .

cdr3_aa: CASSLTLTGRNTEAFF
cdr3_nt: TGCGCCAGCAGCTTAACTCTGACAGGGAGGAACACTGAAGCTTTCTTT
j_call: TRBJ1-1
clone_size: .
v_call: TRBV5-1
d_call: TRBD1

cdr3_aa: CASSSLTGAGTDTQYF
cdr3_nt: TGCGCCAGCAGCTCCCTGACAGGGGCTGGCACAGATACGCAGTATTTT
j_call: TRBJ2-3
clone_size: few
v_call: TRBV5-1
d_call: TRBD1

cdr3_aa: CASSQLLGQSVGELFF
cdr3_nt: TGTGCCAGCAGCCAATTGCTAGGACAGTCCGTCGGGGAGCTGTTTTTT
j_call: TRBJ2-2
clone_size: many
v_call: TRBV3-1
d_call: .

cdr3_aa: CASSLAWIDEQFF
cdr3_nt: TGCGCCAGCAGCTTGGCCTGGATCGATGAGCAGTTCTTC
j_call: TRBJ2-1
clone_size: .
v_call: TRBV5-1
d_call: .

cdr3_aa: CASSLDPTAYGYTF
cdr3_nt: TGTGCCAGCAGCTTAGATCCGACAGCCTATGGCTACACCTTC
j_call: TRBJ1-2
clone_size: .
v_call: TRBV11-2
d_call: .

cdr3_aa: CSARVQGGQPQHF
cdr3_nt: TGCAGTGCTAGAGTCCAGGGAGGCCAGCCCCAGCATTTT
j_call: TRBJ1-5
clone_size: few
v_call: TRBV20-1
d_call: .

cdr3_aa: CASSPYSGGAPETQYF
cdr3_nt: TGTGCCAGCAGCCCTTATAGCGGGGGGGCTCCGGAGACCCAGTACTTC
j_call: TRBJ2-5
clone_size: .
v_call: TRBV7-2
d_call: TRBD2

cdr3_aa: CASSPQGQGLAKNIQYF
cdr3_nt: TGTGCCAGCAGCCCCCAAGGACAGGGGCTAGCCAAAAACATTCAGTACTTC
j_call: TRBJ2-4
clone_size: few
v_call: TRBV28
d_call: TRBD1

cdr3_aa: CASSLQGLGMNTEAFF
cdr3_nt: TGTGCCAGCAGCTTACAGGGTTTAGGGATGAACACTGAAGCTTTCTTT
j_call: TRBJ1-1
clone_size: .
v_call: TRBV5-6
d_call: .

cdr3_aa: CSARVRGSSYNEQFF
cdr3_nt: TGCAGTGCTCGAGTACGGGGATCATCCTACAATGAGCAGTTCTTC
j_call: TRBJ2-1
clone_size: .
v_call: TRBV20-1
d_call: .

cdr3_aa: CASSLGSSGEETQYF
cdr3_nt: TGTGCCAGCAGCTTGGGTTCGTCAGGGGAAGAGACCCAGTACTTC
j_call: TRBJ2-5
clone_size: many
v_call: TRBV5-6
d_call: .

cdr3_aa: CASSPMEGEQYF
cdr3_nt: TGTGCCAGCAGCCCAATGGAGGGAGAGCAGTACTTC
j_call: TRBJ2-7
clone_size: .
v_call: TRBV7-9
d_call: .

cdr3_aa: CASSYSWGVNEQFF
cdr3_nt: TGTGCCAGCAGTTACTCGTGGGGGGTCAATGAGCAGTTCTTC
j_call: TRBJ2-1
clone_size: few
v_call: TRBV6-5
d_call: .

cdr3_aa: CASSFPGAGGTEAFF
cdr3_nt: TGTGCCAGCAGTTTCCCAGGGGCAGGGGGCACTGAAGCTTTCTTT
j_call: TRBJ1-1
clone_size: few
v_call: TRBV12-3/TRBV12-4
d_call: TRBD1

cdr3_aa: CSAPRELNTEAFF
cdr3_nt: TGCAGTGCTCCACGGGAGCTGAACACTGAAGCTTTCTTT
j_call: TRBJ1-1
clone_size: .
v_call: TRBV20-1
d_call: .

cdr3_aa: CASSLRRDYGYTF
cdr3_nt: TGTGCCAGCAGTTTAAGACGGGACTATGGCTACACCTTC
j_call: TRBJ1-2
clone_size: .
v_call: TRBV12-3/TRBV12-4
d_call: .

cdr3_aa: CSAGGSTDTQYF
cdr3_nt: TGCAGTGCTGGGGGGAGCACAGATACGCAGTATTTT
j_call: TRBJ2-3
clone_size: .
v_call: TRBV20-1
d_call: .